This TCR beta chain was documented in a study of Graves' ophthalmopathy and Graves' hyperthyroidism. Study-wide background: Upon initial diagnosis and before any treatment, peripheral blood was collected.

Notes on this clonotype: The antigen is undetermined.

Orbital computed tomography and thyroid ultrasound, along with TRAb, serum thyroxine and clinical symptoms, underpinned diagnosis. PBMCs stemmed from around 9 ml of fresh peripheral blood. The CDR3 loop spans 15 amino acids. CDR1 is KGHDR and CDR2 is SFDVKD in the germline V gene. Unmatched junction bases numbered 4, after V lost 5 bases and J lost 1 base. Amplifying from RNA transcripts, the study obtained TCR beta CDR3 regions. RT-PCR in the first round used HTBI primers; a second-round multiplex PCR followed. Each CDR3 protein is one row after TCRdb ran MiXCR on the multiplex PCR reads. This table has some 520,000 distinct CDR3 sequences, approximately 14% appearing once. General study points: Most expanded thyroid clonotypes above 0.001 frequency also appeared in blood.

This receptor was obtained from a woman aged 30 to 39 with Graves' ophthalmopathy. The genes are TRBV24-1 and TRBJ2-3, with TRBD2 identical over 8 bases. The sequenced sample consisted of blood. CDR3: CATSVRGGGTDTQYF. CDR3 nucleotides: TGTGCCACCAGTGTCCGGGGGGGTGGCACAGATACGCAGTATTTT.